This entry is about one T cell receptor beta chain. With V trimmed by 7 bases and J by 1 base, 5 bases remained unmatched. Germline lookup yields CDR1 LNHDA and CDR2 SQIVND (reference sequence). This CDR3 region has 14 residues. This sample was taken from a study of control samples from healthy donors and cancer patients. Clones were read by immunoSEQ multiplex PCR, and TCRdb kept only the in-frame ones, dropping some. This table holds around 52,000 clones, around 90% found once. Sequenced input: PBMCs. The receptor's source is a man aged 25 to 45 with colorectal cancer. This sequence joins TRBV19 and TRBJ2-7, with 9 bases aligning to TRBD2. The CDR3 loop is CASKRGGDSYEQYF. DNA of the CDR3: TGTGCCAGTAAACGCGGGGGGGATTCCTACGAGCAGTACTTC. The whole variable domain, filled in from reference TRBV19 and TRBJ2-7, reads DGGITQSPKYLFRKEGQNVTLSCEQNLNHDAMYWYRQDPGQGLRLIYYSQIVNDFQKGDIAEGYSVSREKKESFPLTVTSAQKNPTAFYLCASKRGGDSYEQYFGPGTRLTVT.